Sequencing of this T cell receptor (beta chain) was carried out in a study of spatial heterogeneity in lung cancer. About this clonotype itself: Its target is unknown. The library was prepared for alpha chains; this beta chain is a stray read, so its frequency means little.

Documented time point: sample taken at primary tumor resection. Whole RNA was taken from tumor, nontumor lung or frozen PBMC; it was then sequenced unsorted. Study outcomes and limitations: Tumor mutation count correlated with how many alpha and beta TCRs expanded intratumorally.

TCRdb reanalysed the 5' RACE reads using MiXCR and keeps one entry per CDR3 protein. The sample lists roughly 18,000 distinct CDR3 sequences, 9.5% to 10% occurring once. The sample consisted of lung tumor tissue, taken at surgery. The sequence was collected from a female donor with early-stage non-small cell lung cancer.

The CDR3 here is CASSQNLGTYEQYF. The CDR3 DNA reads TGTGCCAGCAGCCAGAATTTAGGGACCTACGAGCAGTACTTC. This chain joins TRBV3-1 and TRBJ2-7; no definite D call. CDR3 length: 14 residues. Trimming stripped 3 bases from V and 2 bases from J, with 11 bases between. The germline V gene has CDR1 LGHDT and CDR2 YNNKEL (reference sequence).